One T cell receptor beta chain is described in this entry. Other nucleotide sequences in the sample specify the same CDR3. Some clones are missing from TCRdb's copy, which holds only in-frame ones; the method was immunoSEQ multiplex PCR. Of 130,000 to 150,000 clones in the sample, about 90% are singletons; the top ten hold 11%. The study counted Cohort 3 donors as recovered given two negative PCRs, clearance, or symptom resolution. The CDR3 loop spans 14 amino acids. Germline values: CDR1 SGHRS, CDR2 YFSETQ. V dropped 0 bases and J dropped 10 bases, with 11 bases sitting between them. The data derive from a study of blood T cell repertoires in COVID-19. Study-level background: Sources were T cells, B-cell-depleted T cells, or PBMCs; the material itself was cDNA or gDNA.

The origin of this receptor is a man aged 60 to 69 who had recovered from COVID-19. The chain is built from TRBV5-1 and TRBJ1-6, with D unclear. Sequenced input: PBMCs or T cells enriched from blood (not recorded which). CDR3 amino acids: CASSLGEGGSPLHF. CDR3 nucleotide sequence: TGCGCCAGCAGCTTGGGGGAGGGAGGCTCACCCCTCCACTTT.